The 23 T cell receptor beta chains below all came from one sample that was sequenced in a study of T-cell memory formation after mild COVID-19. MiXCR, run by TCRdb on the 5' RACE reads, gives a single entry per CDR3 protein. The profile covers around 340,000 distinct CDR3 sequences, with around a fifth appearing a single time and approximately 12% taken by the ten largest. Material for sequencing was PBMCs or a T cell subset sorted from them (not recorded which). The receptors stem from an adult woman who had mild COVID-19 (a few samples of this study predate the infection). Cell type and time point are not known.

This clonotype was counted between two and nine times. Sequence at one end of the junction differs from germline and may be a read error. The chain couples TRBV3-1 to TRBJ1-5, with D possibly matching TRBD1 (6 bases). Germline V gene sequence: CDR1 LGHDT, CDR2 YNNKEL (reference sequence). The length of the CDR3 is 15 residues. This CDR3 is CASSQEGAGHHPQHF. DNA of the CDR3: TGTGCCAGCAGCCAAGAGGGGGCAGGCCATCATCCCCAGCATTTT. Using reference TRBV3-1 and TRBJ1-5 for the parts outside the CDR3, the full variable domain is DTAVSQTPKYLVTQMGNDKSIKCEQNLGHDTMYWYKQDSKKFLKIMFSYNNKELIINETVPNRFSPKSPDKAHLNLHINSLELGDSAVYFCASSQEGAGHHPQHFGDGTRLSIL.

The chain employs TRBV9 and TRBJ2-3; 7 bases are a match to TRBD2. In germline, CDR1 is SGDLS, CDR2 YYNGEE. CDR3 length: 16 residues. Trimming at V came to 0 bases and at J to 3 bases, leaving 7 bases not matched to a gene. This CDR3 reads CASSVGTGRGTDTQYF. The CDR3 coding sequence is TGTGCCAGCAGCGTAGGCACGGGGAGGGGAACAGATACGCAGTATTTT.

The chain uses TRBV7-6 and TRBJ2-5; a weak D match, TRBD1 (6 bases). Trimming removed 3 bases at V and 3 bases at J, with 11 bases between. The germline gives CDR1 SGHVS, CDR2 FNYEAQ. CDR3 size: 14 residues. The CDR3 reads CASSFPQGKETQYF. The DNA for the CDR3 is TGTGCCAGCAGCTTCCCGCAGGGGAAAGAGACCCAGTACTTC.

The rearrangement joins TRBV12-3 or TRBV12-4 to TRBJ2-5; unclear D gene. This CDR3 region has 13 residues. Trimming removed 3 bases at V and 2 bases at J, with 7 bases between. CDR3 protein: CASSFRQQETQYF. For the CDR3, the DNA is TGTGCCAGCAGTTTTAGGCAGCAAGAGACCCAGTACTTC.

Only a few counts were recorded for this clonotype. V and J are TRBV7-9 and TRBJ2-1; 8 bases are a match to TRBD2. From germline, CDR1 is SEHNR and CDR2 FQNEAQ (reference sequence). This CDR3 has 15 residues. V lost 4 bases, J lost 6 bases, and 8 bases stayed unmatched. The CDR3 nucleotides read TGTGCCAGCAGCTCGGCGGGAGGTATGGGCAATGAGCAGTTCTTC. It codes for CASSSAGGMGNEQFF.

The rearrangement links TRBV20-1 to TRBJ2-3; D remains unclear. This CDR3 has 19 residues. V was clipped by 1 base and J by 2 bases, with 25 bases between them. Germline V lookup: CDR1 DFQATT, CDR2 SNEGSKA (reference sequence). The CDR3 protein is CSARADTPPQPEYTDTQYF. The CDR3 DNA sequence: TGCAGTGCTAGAGCTGACACTCCCCCGCAGCCAGAATACACAGATACGCAGTATTTT.

V and J are TRBV7-2 and TRBJ1-4; D is unresolved. This CDR3 is built from 14 residues. Trimming pared 1 base from V and 7 bases from J, leaving 10 bases between. The germline V gene has CDR1 SGHTA and CDR2 FQGNSA. CDR3 amino acids: CASSLVVPSEKLFF. The CDR3 DNA reads as TGTGCCAGCAGCTTAGTGGTCCCTTCTGAAAAACTGTTTTTT.

This chain uses TRBV29-1 with TRBJ1-2, with TRBD1 as a possible D gene (5 bases). In germline, CDR1 is SQVTM, CDR2 ANQGSEA. V lost 6 bases to trimming and J lost 2 bases, with 13 bases between them. The CDR3 consists of 13 residues. This chain's CDR3 is CSVVGDLNYGYTF. The DNA of the CDR3 is TGCAGCGTCGTGGGGGACTTGAACTATGGCTACACCTTC.

The J gene is TRBJ2-7, the V gene TRBV29-1, with D maybe TRBD2 (5 bases). The CDR3 is 13 residues long. Germline CDR1 and CDR2: SQVTM and ANQGSEA. Trimming stripped 3 bases from V and 0 bases from J, with 9 bases between. For the CDR3, the DNA is TGCAGCGTTGAGAGTGGGAGCTCCTACGAGCAGTACTTC. Translating gives CSVESGSSYEQYF.

In this sample, this clonotype turned up once. This chain uses TRBV3-1 with TRBJ1-2, with no clear D. CDR1 and CDR2 (germline): LGHDT, YNNKEL (reference sequence). The CDR3 is 12 residues long. Trimming took 4 bases from V and 8 from J, leaving 11 bases between them. The CDR3 DNA reads as TGTGCCAGCAGCCCCTTCGGGGAGGGCTACACCTTC. This sequence encodes CASSPFGEGYTF.

This clonotype was recorded a few times. The CDR3 nucleotides are TGTGCCAGCAGCCGACTGGTTGGTGAGCAGTTCTTC. It specifies CASSRLVGEQFF. J is TRBJ2-1 and V is TRBV7-6; D is unresolved. The ends were cut back, 5 bases at V and 9 bases at J, with 11 bases in the middle. This CDR3 is built from 12 residues. Germline V gene sequence: CDR1 SGHVS, CDR2 FNYEAQ.

The table lists this clonotype with many counts. The chain combines TRBV5-1 with TRBJ1-1, with D tentatively TRBD1 (5 bases). Germline V lookup: CDR1 SGHRS, CDR2 YFSETQ. V was shortened by 7 bases and J by 0 bases, with 16 bases between the two germline ends. The CDR3 contains 15 residues. The CDR3 bases are TGCGCCAGCCCGGGACCCAAGCCCTTGAACACTGAAGCTTTCTTT. It is translated as CASPGPKPLNTEAFF.

A few counts support this clonotype. The chain combines TRBV7-2 with TRBJ2-5, with D possibly matching TRBD1 (6 bases). CDR3 length equals 15 residues. V was pared by 5 bases and J by 1 base, with 14 bases between. The germline V gene has CDR1 SGHTA and CDR2 FQGNSA. As DNA, the CDR3 is TGTGCCAGCAGCCCTCAGACAGGTATCCAAGAGACCCAGTACTTC. Translation gives CASSPQTGIQETQYF.

This chain links TRBV20-1 with TRBJ2-2; TRBD1 or TRBD2 may be the D gene (5 bases each). Germline CDR1 DFQATT, CDR2 SNEGSKA (reference sequence). The CDR3 has 16 residues. Trimming took 0 bases from V and 4 from J, leaving 15 bases between them. This CDR3 reads CSARDPGWGITGELFF. The CDR3 nucleotides read TGCAGTGCTAGAGATCCTGGGTGGGGGATCACCGGGGAGCTGTTTTTT.

Written as DNA, the CDR3 is TGCAGCGGCCTGGTTGGCTACAATGAGCAGTTCTTC. It specifies CSGLVGYNEQFF. This chain joins TRBV29-1 and TRBJ2-1; D unclear. Per the germline V gene, CDR1 is SQVTM and CDR2 is ANQGSEA. The CDR3 runs to 12 residues. Trimming stripped 7 bases from V and 3 bases from J, with 10 bases between.

Only a few counts were recorded for this clonotype. The chain links TRBV6-5 to TRBJ1-2, with 9 bases that match TRBD1. Germline CDR1 and CDR2: MNHEY and SVGAGI. This CDR3 contains 16 residues. V shed 0 bases and J 4 bases; nucleotides not matched to a gene: 6. The CDR3 protein is CASSYSDRGFFYGYTF. CDR3 nucleotide sequence: TGTGCCAGCAGTTACTCCGACAGGGGGTTTTTCTATGGCTACACCTTC.

This clonotype came up a few times. The V call is TRBV19, the J call TRBJ1-2, with D unclear. V shed 2 bases and J shed 6 bases, with 10 bases lying between them. This CDR3 contains 13 residues. Germline V gene sequence: CDR1 LNHDA, CDR2 SQIVND (reference sequence). DNA of the CDR3: TGTGCCAGTAGTATATCCGGGATTAATGGCTACACCTTC. Amino acid sequence: CASSISGINGYTF.

This sequence joins TRBV29-1 and TRBJ2-7; D might be TRBD1 or TRBD2, each matching 5 bases. In germline, CDR1 is SQVTM, CDR2 ANQGSEA. V was cut by 4 bases and J by 1 base, with 8 bases left in between. CDR3 length: 12 residues. Here the CDR3 reads CSVVGGSYEQYF. CDR3 DNA sequence: TGCAGCGTTGTTGGGGGATCCTACGAGCAGTACTTC.

V and J are TRBV25-1 and TRBJ2-1; the D gene is possibly TRBD2 (5 bases). CDR3 length: 15 amino acids. V shed 4 bases and J shed 0 bases, with 10 bases lying between them. Germline V gives CDR1 MGHDK, CDR2 SYGVNS. CDR3 sequence: CASSVRVNSYNEQFF. Written as DNA, the CDR3 is TGTGCCAGCAGTGTGAGGGTCAACTCCTACAATGAGCAGTTCTTC. Looking up the rest from reference TRBV25-1 and TRBJ2-1 gives the full variable domain: EADIYQTPRYLVIGTGKKITLECSQTMGHDKMYWYQQDPGMELHLIHYSYGVNSTEKGDLSSESTVSRIRTEHFPLTLESARPSHTSQYLCASSVRVNSYNEQFFGPGTRLTVL.

The chain combines TRBV7-9 with TRBJ2-3; 8 bases map to TRBD1. The germline V gene encodes CDR1 SEHNR and CDR2 FQNEAQ (reference sequence). CDR3 length: 16 residues. The trim removed 2 bases at V and 4 bases at J, leaving 8 bases unmatched. This CDR3 reads CASSLSPGGGPDTQYF. CDR3 sequence (DNA): TGTGCCAGCAGCTTATCCCCAGGGGGCGGCCCAGATACGCAGTATTTT.

This clonotype was counted a few times. CDR3 sequence reads: CATSDPAGPGVSGELFF. In DNA, the CDR3 is TGTGCCACCAGTGATCCGGCGGGTCCCGGCGTCTCCGGGGAGCTGTTTTTT. V and J are TRBV24-1 and TRBJ2-2; D might be TRBD2 (5 bases). CDR1 is KGHDR, CDR2 SFDVKD, per germline. The CDR3 runs 17 residues. Trimming pared 3 bases from V and 6 bases from J, leaving 19 bases between.

V is TRBV6-5 and J is TRBJ2-6; D ambiguous. Trimming took 5 bases from V and 0 from J, leaving 11 bases between them. CDR1 and CDR2 (germline): MNHEY, SVGAGI. The CDR3 spans 16 residues. The CDR3, as DNA: TGTGCCAGCAGTGAGGCCCTTGTCTCTGGGGCCAACGTCCTGACTTTC. Translation: CASSEALVSGANVLTF.

This chain uses TRBV3-1 with TRBJ2-3; D unresolved. V lost 1 base, J lost 2 bases, and 16 bases lay in between. The CDR3 is 17 amino acids. Germline lookup yields CDR1 LGHDT and CDR2 YNNKEL (reference sequence). CDR3 coding DNA: TGTGCCAGCAGCCAAGTCGTTTCCGCAGAATACACAGATACGCAGTATTTT. Translated: CASSQVVSAEYTDTQYF.